The rows below give T cell receptor beta chains drawn from one sample of a study of cytomegalovirus exposure and HLA in healthy donors. This table comes from immunoSEQ multiplex PCR, and its TCRdb copy is limited to in-frame clones, with some not included. This table holds tens of thousands of clones. The sequencing sample was made of PBMCs. All receptors derive from a male donor in good health and CMV-seronegative. CDR3s include the opening cysteine and the closing phenylalanine or tryptophan. Each record gives: V gene, D gene, J gene, CDR3 protein, CDR3 DNA. D genes are given only for firm matches.

v_gene: TRBV4-3; d_gene: TRBD2; j_gene: TRBJ2-2; CDR3aa: CASSPGLAGGAAGELFF; CDR3nt: TGCGCCAGCAGCCCGGGACTAGCGGGGGGCGCCGCCGGGGAGCTGTTTTTT
v_gene: TRBV7-9; d_gene: TRBD2; j_gene: TRBJ2-1; CDR3aa: CASSFPSRGYNEQFF; CDR3nt: TGTGCCAGCAGCTTCCCCTCGCGGGGGTACAATGAGCAGTTCTTC
v_gene: TRBV19; d_gene: TRBD2; j_gene: TRBJ2-1; CDR3aa: CASSPTSGQYNEQFF; CDR3nt: TGTGCCAGTAGTCCTACTAGCGGGCAGTACAATGAGCAGTTCTTC
v_gene: TRBV5-1; d_gene: .; j_gene: TRBJ2-7; CDR3aa: CASSLARGGSYEQYF; CDR3nt: TGCGCCAGCAGCTTGGCGCGGGGTGGCTCCTACGAGCAGTACTTC
v_gene: TRBV2; d_gene: .; j_gene: TRBJ1-4; CDR3aa: CASRGATNEKLFF; CDR3nt: TGTGCCAGCAGGGGAGCAACTAATGAAAAACTGTTTTTT
v_gene: TRBV2; d_gene: TRBD1; j_gene: TRBJ1-1; CDR3aa: CASRPTGDTEAFF; CDR3nt: TGTGCCAGCAGGCCCACAGGGGACACTGAAGCTTTCTTT
v_gene: TRBV29-1; d_gene: .; j_gene: TRBJ2-7; CDR3aa: CSVATPGYEQYF; CDR3nt: TGCAGCGTCGCCACCCCGGGGTACGAGCAGTACTTC
v_gene: TRBV11-2; d_gene: .; j_gene: TRBJ2-1; CDR3aa: CASSLSSDNEQFF; CDR3nt: TGTGCCAGCAGCTTGAGCTCCGACAATGAGCAGTTCTTC
v_gene: TRBV7-9; d_gene: TRBD1; j_gene: TRBJ1-3; CDR3aa: CATPDRGGNTIYF; CDR3nt: TGTGCCACCCCCGACAGGGGAGGAAACACCATATATTTT
v_gene: TRBV7-2; d_gene: .; j_gene: TRBJ2-7; CDR3aa: CASSLGDNYEQYF; CDR3nt: TGTGCCAGCAGCTTAGGGGACAACTACGAGCAGTACTTC
v_gene: TRBV18; d_gene: TRBD2; j_gene: TRBJ2-1; CDR3aa: CASSPWRGGGLAAYNEQFF; CDR3nt: TGTGCCAGCTCACCATGGCGGGGGGGAGGACTAGCGGCCTACAATGAGCAGTTCTTC
v_gene: TRBV30; d_gene: TRBD2; j_gene: TRBJ2-2; CDR3aa: CAWSRLAGGGELFF; CDR3nt: TGTGCCTGGAGTCGACTAGCGGGAGGCGGGGAGCTGTTTTTT
v_gene: TRBV4-1; d_gene: .; j_gene: TRBJ1-4; CDR3aa: CASSQVPGGLFF; CDR3nt: TGCGCCAGCAGCCAAGTGCCGGGGGGACTGTTTTTT
v_gene: TRBV5-1; d_gene: .; j_gene: TRBJ1-1; CDR3aa: CASSLTLNTEAFF; CDR3nt: TGCGCCAGCAGCTTGACATTGAACACTGAAGCTTTCTTT
v_gene: TRBV27; d_gene: TRBD2; j_gene: TRBJ2-5; CDR3aa: CASSVSGLAGAQETQYF; CDR3nt: TGTGCCAGCAGTGTATCGGGACTAGCGGGGGCCCAAGAGACCCAGTACTTC
v_gene: TRBV15; d_gene: .; j_gene: TRBJ2-7; CDR3aa: CATSRDQDRAYEQYF; CDR3nt: TGTGCCACCAGCAGAGATCAGGACAGAGCCTACGAGCAGTACTTC
v_gene: TRBV5-1; d_gene: TRBD1; j_gene: TRBJ2-7; CDR3aa: CASSFGTGESYEQYF; CDR3nt: TGCGCCAGCAGCTTTGGCACAGGGGAGTCCTACGAGCAGTACTTC
v_gene: TRBV19; d_gene: .; j_gene: TRBJ1-2; CDR3aa: CASSSPAGSYGYTF; CDR3nt: TGTGCCAGTAGTAGTCCCGCGGGATCTTATGGCTACACCTTC
v_gene: TRBV15; d_gene: .; j_gene: TRBJ1-1; CDR3aa: CATSRGRNTEAFF; CDR3nt: TGTGCCACCAGCCGAGGGAGAAACACTGAAGCCTTCTTT
v_gene: TRBV7-2; d_gene: TRBD2; j_gene: TRBJ2-7; CDR3aa: CASSSGGGAPYEQYF; CDR3nt: TGTGCCAGCAGCTCCGGCGGGGGGGCTCCCTACGAGCAGTACTTC